These 8 T cell receptor beta chains were all obtained from the same sample, sequenced in a study of T cells expressing NK-cell markers. TCRdb reprocessed the 5' RACE reads and keeps a single row for each CDR3 protein, giving no DNA. In all, the sample yields some 600,000 distinct CDR3 sequences. Sample: blood T cells: a sorted CD56 or NKG2C T cell subset, CD4+ or CD8+ T cells, or bulk PBMC T cells (not recorded which). Receptors originate from a man between 18 and 35 years old in good health.

J is TRBJ1-1 and V is TRBV7-8; absent DNA, TCRdb's TRBD1 call cannot be checked. The germline V gene has CDR1 SGHVS and CDR2 FQNEAQ. The CDR3 is made up of 15 amino acids. This CDR3 reads CASSLVETGRTEAFF.

The V gene is TRBV29-1, the J gene TRBJ2-5; no DNA is available, so the TRBD1 call from TCRdb remains unchecked. The CDR3 contains 14 residues. The germline V gene encodes CDR1 SQVTM and CDR2 ANQGSEA. The CDR3: CSVLRVSSQETQYF. Based on the CDR3 plus reference TRBV29-1 and TRBJ2-5, the full variable domain is SAVISQKPSRDICQRGTSLTIQCQVDSQVTMMFWYRQQPGQSLTLIATANQGSEATYESGFVIDKFPISRPNLTFSTLTVSNMSPEDSSIYLCSVLRVSSQETQYFGPGTRLLVL.

The chain recombines TRBV5-1 with TRBJ2-3; TCRdb reports TRBD1, a call that lacks DNA to check it against. The CDR3 is 15 amino acids. Germline CDR1 is SGHRS and CDR2 is YFSETQ. The CDR3 reads CASGSGTGVTDTQYF.

The rearrangement links TRBV29-1 to TRBJ2-7; there is no DNA to check the TCRdb D call of TRBD1. Germline V gives CDR1 SQVTM, CDR2 ANQGSEA. This CDR3 is 14 amino acids long. CDR3 sequence: CSVEDSRTGDEQYF.

The chain links TRBV5-1 to TRBJ2-7; TCRdb reports TRBD1, a call that lacks DNA to check it against. CDR3 size: 16 residues. In germline, CDR1 is SGHRS, CDR2 YFSETQ. CDR3 in amino acids: CASSGNAGTGGGEQYF. Supplemented by reference TRBV5-1 and TRBJ2-7, the full variable domain reads KAGVTQTPRYLIKTRGQQVTLSCSPISGHRSVSWYQQTPGQGLQFLFEYFSETQRNKGNFPGRFSGRQFSNSRSEMNVSTLELGDSALYLCASSGNAGTGGGEQYFGPGTRLTVT.

The chain recombines TRBV19 with TRBJ2-7; TCRdb reports TRBD2, a call that lacks DNA to check it against. Germline V gives CDR1 LNHDA, CDR2 SQIVND (reference sequence). CDR3 length equals 13 residues. This CDR3 is CASKDRDFYEQYF.

The CDR3 is CASSLESGDNTGELFF. The chain is built from TRBV7-9 and TRBJ2-2; TCRdb outputs TRBD2, but without DNA this stays unchecked. The CDR3 runs 16 residues. Germline V gene sequence: CDR1 SEHNR, CDR2 FQNEAQ (reference sequence).

The chain has TRBV11-2 and TRBJ2-7; lacking DNA, the TRBD1 call made by TCRdb goes unchecked. Germline-derived CDR1 and CDR2 are SGHAT and FQNNGV. This CDR3 comprises 13 residues. CDR3 residues: CASTPGRDYEQYF.